This TCR beta chain was sequenced for a study of human T cells and chemical hapten exposure. The time point was: pre-sensitization, week 0. Indicated treatment: therapeutic diphenylcyclopropenone sensitization with weekly scalp DPC. As regards this clonotype: The antigen is unknown.

What the library attached to individual cDNA molecules were unique molecular identifiers. MiXCR, applied by TCRdb to the RACE reads, yields one record per CDR3 protein. The sample has 200,000 to 300,000 distinct CDR3 sequences, about 9% seen once. From germline, CDR1 is SGHNT and CDR2 YENEEA. V shed 0 bases and J shed 4 bases, with 8 bases lying between them. The CDR3 covers 14 residues. Study-wide points: Alopecia affecting every donor means their immune response may not match healthy people's.

The sequence derives from a woman between 40 and 55 years old with alopecia areata. Some clones in this sample may be carry-over from other donors' samples. Sequenced material: whole blood, taken in connection with sensitization to the hapten diphenylcyclopropenone (DPC). The chain couples TRBV11-3 to TRBJ2-3; D is ambiguous. The CDR3 sequence is CASSLDLGSDTQYF. As DNA, the CDR3 is TGTGCCAGCAGCTTAGATTTAGGTTCAGATACGCAGTATTTT. Combining the CDR3 with reference TRBV11-3 and TRBJ2-3 gives the whole variable domain EAGVVQSPRYKIIEKKQPVAFWCNPISGHNTLYWYLQNLGQGPELLIRYENEEAVDDSQLPKDRFSAERLKGVDSTLKIQPAELGDSAVYLCASSLDLGSDTQYFGPGTRLTVL.